The T cell receptor (beta chain) under discussion was sequenced for a study of blood T cell repertoires in COVID-19. The wider study: Sites in the United States, Italy and Spain provided acute and convalescent COVID-19 samples. T cells, B-cell-depleted T cells, or PBMCs supplied cDNA or gDNA.

One Seattle source followed patients from active infection through their disease course. This CDR3 spans 12 amino acids. Trimming removed 1 base at V and 8 bases at J, with 8 bases between. The germline CDR1 and CDR2 sequences are LGHDT and YNNKEL (reference sequence). Source study methods: Researchers report that nucleated cell counts were estimated from reference gene primer amplification. Assay used: immunoSEQ multiplex PCR; TCRdb lists only in-frame clones, some missing. V and J calls and clone size are copied from that table; D and trimming were computed from the DNA. This repertoire shows hundreds of thousands of clones, around nine tenths found once; its top ten account for about 7.3%.

The chain recombines TRBV3-1 (or the pseudogene TRBV3-2) with TRBJ1-2; tentative D call: TRBD1 (5 bases). Specimen: peripheral blood. This clonotype was sampled from a woman in her seventies with COVID-19, enrolled during active disease. The CDR3 DNA reads TGTGCCAGCAGCCAAGGGGAGGGGGGCTACACCTTC. It codes for CASSQGEGGYTF.